These 10 T cell receptor beta chains came from one sample sequenced in a study of beta chain features in type 1 diabetes. General study points: A moderate, significant TCRB CDR3 shortening appeared in type 1 diabetes across four CD4+ subsets.

Reverse transcribing all isolated RNA meant expressed TCRB transcripts were sequenced. Libraries were prepared by immunoSEQ multiplex PCR; TCRdb keeps only in-frame clonotypes and omits some of them. Found here are almost 350,000 clones, about a tenth of them singletons; the top ten hold approximately 1%. These receptors' targets are unknown. The source material was central memory CD4+ T cells from blood. All receptors come from a man aged 25 to 40 with type 1 diabetes.

The chain couples TRBV30 to TRBJ2-3; 7 bases map to TRBD1. CDR1 GTSNPN and CDR2 SVGIG come from the germline V gene (reference sequence). J lost 3 bases, V lost 3 bases, and 9 bases had no gene match. This CDR3 has 15 residues. CDR3 sequence (DNA): TGTGCCTGGAGACCCGGGACAGCTAGGACAGATACGCAGTATTTT. It yields the protein CAWRPGTARTDTQYF.

V is TRBV6-5 and J is TRBJ2-2; TRBD1 aligns across 7 bases. CDR1 MNHEY and CDR2 SVGAGI come from the germline V gene. J lost 4 bases, V lost 2 bases, and 4 bases had no gene match. The CDR3 covers 15 residues. The CDR3 here is CASSYEGAVTGELFF. CDR3 coding DNA: TGTGCCAGCAGTTACGAGGGGGCAGTCACCGGGGAGCTGTTTTTT.

This clone was seen a few times. The rearrangement uses TRBV19 and TRBJ1-5; D may be TRBD1 (5 bases). CDR1 is LNHDA, CDR2 SQIVND, per germline (reference sequence). V was shortened by 7 bases and J by 7 bases, with 14 bases between the two germline ends. The CDR3 extends over 13 amino acids. This CDR3 reads CASINTGGQPQHF. The CDR3 DNA follows: TGTGCCAGTATTAACACCGGGGGGCAGCCCCAGCATTTT.

The rearrangement joins TRBV4-3 to TRBJ2-3, with 10 positions matching TRBD2. Trimming took 2 bases from V and 2 from J; bases not matched to a gene: 10. The CDR3 extends over 18 amino acids. The germline V gene encodes CDR1 LGHNA and CDR2 YSLEER. The CDR3 DNA is TGCGCCAGCAGCCAACAGTGGGTAGCGGGGGGCACCACAGATACGCAGTATTTT. Amino acid sequence: CASSQQWVAGGTTDTQYF.

V and J are TRBV18 and TRBJ1-2; possible D gene TRBD1, 6 bases. CDR3 length: 16 residues. CDR1 KGHSH and CDR2 LQKENI come from the germline V gene. The V end was cut by 0 bases, the J end by 0 bases, with 11 bases between. As DNA, the CDR3 is TGTGCCAGCTCACCACCGAATCAGGGGACTAACTATGGCTACACCTTC. This translates into CASSPPNQGTNYGYTF.

In regard to this clone: Other DNA sequences from this sample encode an identical CDR3 as well. CDR3 sequence: CASSSLTGVQETQYF. The CDR3 DNA sequence: TGCGCCAGCAGCTCTCTTACAGGGGTCCAAGAGACCCAGTACTTC. The chain carries TRBV5-1 and TRBJ2-5, with 7 bases matching TRBD1. The CDR3 is 15 amino acids. Trimming removed 3 bases from V and 1 base from J; junction bases left unmatched: 6. Germline CDR1 is SGHRS and CDR2 is YFSETQ.

On this clone: The identical CDR3 is also encoded by other nucleotide sequences in the sample. This sequence joins TRBV5-1 and TRBJ2-5; D gene ambiguous. Germline CDR1 reads SGHRS; CDR2 reads YFSETQ. There are 12 residues in the CDR3. V was pared by 3 bases and J by 2 bases, with 5 bases between. The CDR3 protein is CASSSEQETQYF. Here the CDR3 DNA reads TGCGCCAGCAGCTCAGAGCAAGAGACCCAGTACTTC.

As for this clone: Other DNA sequences within the sample encode an identical CDR3. The chain recombines TRBV9 with TRBJ2-3, with unresolved D. Germline V gene lookup returns CDR1 SGDLS and CDR2 YYNGEE. The CDR3 is 14 residues long. The V gene lost 0 bases and the J gene lost 2 bases, with 7 bases spanning the gap. DNA of the CDR3: TGTGCCAGCAGCGTAGCGCTTTACACAGATACGCAGTATTTT. Translating gives CASSVALYTDTQYF. Together with reference TRBV9 and TRBJ2-3, the CDR3 gives the full variable domain: DSGVTQTPKHLITATGQRVTLRCSPRSGDLSVYWYQQSLDQGLQFLIQYYNGEERAKGNILERFSAQQFPDLHSELNLSSLELGDSALYFCASSVALYTDTQYFGPGTRLTVL.

This clone was seen a handful of times. The V call is TRBV5-1, the J call TRBJ1-6; unclear D gene. V was cut by 6 bases and J by 6 bases, with 16 bases left in between. CDR3 length: 15 amino acids. CDR1 is SGHRS, CDR2 YFSETQ, per germline. Here the CDR3 reads CASKVEGSLNSPLHF. DNA of the CDR3: TGCGCCAGCAAAGTGGAAGGGTCTCTTAATTCACCCCTCCACTTT.

The rearrangement joins TRBV5-6 to TRBJ1-2; D perhaps matches TRBD1 (5 bases). V was pared by 4 bases and J by 4 bases, with 17 bases between. Per germline, CDR1 SGHDT and CDR2 YYEEEE. The CDR3 is made up of 15 amino acids. DNA for the CDR3: TGTGCCAGCAGCCACGACAGTGTACGCGGCTATGGCTACACCTTC. Translating gives CASSHDSVRGYGYTF.